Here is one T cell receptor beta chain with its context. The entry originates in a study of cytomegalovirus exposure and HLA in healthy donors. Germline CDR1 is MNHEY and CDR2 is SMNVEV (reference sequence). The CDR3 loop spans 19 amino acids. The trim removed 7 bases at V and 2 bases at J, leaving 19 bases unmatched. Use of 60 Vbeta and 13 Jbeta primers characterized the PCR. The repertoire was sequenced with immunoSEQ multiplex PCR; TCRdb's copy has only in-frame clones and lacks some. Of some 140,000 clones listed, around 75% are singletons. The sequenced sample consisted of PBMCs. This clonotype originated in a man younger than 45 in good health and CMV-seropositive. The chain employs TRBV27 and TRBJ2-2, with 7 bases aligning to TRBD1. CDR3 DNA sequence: TGTGCCAGCACCCATAGGGGGCAGGGGCGGCCCCTCAACACCGGGGAGCTGTTTTTT. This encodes CASTHRGQGRPLNTGELFF.